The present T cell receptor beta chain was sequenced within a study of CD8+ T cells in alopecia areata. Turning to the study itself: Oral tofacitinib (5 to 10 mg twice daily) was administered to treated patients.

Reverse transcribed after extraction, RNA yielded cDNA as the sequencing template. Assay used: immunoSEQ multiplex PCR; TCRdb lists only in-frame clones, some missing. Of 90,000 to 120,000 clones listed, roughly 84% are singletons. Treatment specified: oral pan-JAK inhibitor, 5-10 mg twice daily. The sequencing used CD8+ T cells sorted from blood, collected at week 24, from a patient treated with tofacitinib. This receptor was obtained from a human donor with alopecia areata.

CDR3 in DNA: TGTGCCAGCAGTTTACAGGGGGCTCGGGACGAGCAGTACTTC. It specifies CASSLQGARDEQYF. The chain has TRBV27 and TRBJ2-7; 8 nucleotides line up with TRBD1. The CDR3 totals 14 residues. The germline V gene encodes CDR1 MNHEY and CDR2 SMNVEV (reference sequence). The V segment lost 2 bases and the J segment 5 bases; nucleotides outside the gene matches: 5.